The T cell receptor (beta chain) under discussion was sequenced for a study of T cells in women clearing cervical HPV infection (dated by TCRdb to between 2017 and 2018). For the wider study: The cases were about two dozen women with histologically confirmed HPV16-related CIN3 or worse, and 2 of those women had invasive cancers. This exploratory proof-of-principle case-control study, nested within the Guanacaste HPV Natural History Study in Costa Rica, compared TCR repertoires among women with different cervical HPV16 outcomes. For cases, a median interval of about 140 days, with an interquartile range of roughly 80 to 210 days, was observed between lesion detection and blood sampling. Five blinded duplicates per group were added as quality controls, so that about 60 samples were obtained: 50 or so participants and some 10 replicates. In the parent cohort, approximately 9,900 women aged 18 or older were enrolled in Guanacaste, Costa Rica, during about 1992 to 1994 and then followed for approximately seven years. Median age was 34 years in cases versus around 37 in controls, and baseline characteristics did not differ significantly. Cases and controls were matched on age within five years and on year of sample collection. The controls were around 26 women whose single incident HPV16 infection cleared within 12 months with no development of precancer or cancer. Blood from cases was drawn at the visit where the lesion was first identified, while blood from controls was drawn once the infection was no longer detected. Since only a few of the women had HLA typing available, the possibility that HLA type was acting as a confounder could not be ruled out.

From the germline V gene (reference sequence), CDR1 is GTSNPN and CDR2 is SVGIG. The CDR3 runs 13 amino acids, cysteine and phenylalanine included. Only the CDR3 bases that were read are kept: 30 of them, in frame from base 1. Concerning this clone: Its antigen is currently not known. The CDR3 end lies 3 residues beyond the end of the read and is filled in from the germline J gene.

Every participant had a single incident cervical HPV16 infection, and prevalent HPV16 infections were excluded. Cervical HPV DNA was detected by MY09/MY11 PCR and genotyped by dot-blot hybridization. Fifteen mL of heparinized blood were centrifuged, and the buffy coat was aliquoted, frozen at -30°C, then stored at -80°C. Genomic DNA was extracted from buffy coat specimens using QIAGEN kits. TCR beta CDR3 regions were amplified by multiplex PCR using the immunoSEQ assay from an average of about 1,200 ng genomic DNA per sample. Primer bias was corrected in the assay by using a complete synthetic TCR repertoire to establish an amplification baseline. Amplicons were sequenced on the Illumina platform. In the authors' own workflow: Sequences were error-corrected by clustering with frequency ratios and a modified nearest-neighbor algorithm and were then analyzed in the immunoSEQ Analyzer with IMGT gene definitions. TCR richness and evenness were averaged over 20 rarefaction repeats at each rarefaction depth, excluding samples with fewer sequences than the depth. V, D and J gene relative abundances were compared between groups with Wilcoxon rank sum tests, applying FDR correction. For the blinded duplicates, the intraclass correlation was over 95% for TCR richness and averaged about 81% across more than 60 gene segments. This immuneACCESS table, as held by TCRdb, lists in-frame sequences with V and J called but not all clones. Of the missing ones, under half trace to an unresolved V gene in checked studies; the others have no known cause. V and J calls and clone size are those listed in that table; D and trimming were worked out from the DNA. The sample's table lists a count of over 30,000 clones. The ten largest clonotypes hold 1.7% of the sample.

The paper as a whole reports these results and caveats: Because the number of T cells in each sample was unknown, differences in richness could reflect differing T-cell content rather than repertoire biology. Cases were distinguished from controls with an estimated AUC of 0.7 to 0.85 by random forest classifiers combining richness and V gene abundances. Cases had lower TRBV6-7 relative abundance than controls (approximately 0.11% versus 0.16%; Bonferroni P = 0.0008). TCR repertoire richness was significantly higher in CIN3+ cases than in controls across sequencing depths, while evenness did not differ. Whether associations preceded infection or resulted from infection could not be shown with the cross-sectional design, and effector/memory subsets and HPV-specific T cells were not isolated.

The rearrangement combines TRBV30 with TRBJ2-2, and possibly TRBD2, on 6 matching bases. The TCR comes from a woman between 18 and 70 years old with a cervical HPV16 infection that either progressed to CIN3+ or cleared (not recorded which). Sequencing was done on a sample of blood buffy coat. CDR3 sequence: CAWSSGLGEKLFF. The CDR3 DNA, read in part, is TGTGCCTGGAGTAGCGGGTTAGGCGAAAAG.